The 11 T cell receptor beta chains in this list originate from one sample, sequenced in a study of T cells in Graves' hyperthyroidism and ophthalmopathy. Authors of the study amplified TCR beta CDR3 regions from RNA transcripts. First-round RT-PCR of the TCR CDR3 relied on the HTBI primer set. TCRdb re-called the multiplex PCR reads through MiXCR, storing one row per CDR3 protein. This table has some 350,000 distinct CDR3 sequences, 20% to 25% appearing once. The sample comprised blood. The receptors stem from a man in his fifties with Graves' hyperthyroidism.

This clonotype has more than one count but fewer than ten. V is TRBV6-1 and J is TRBJ2-1, with D unresolved. Germline CDR1 reads MNHNS; CDR2 reads SASEGT. This CDR3 has 15 residues. V dropped 2 bases and J dropped 6 bases, with 14 bases sitting between them. CDR3 sequence: CASSEILGQTNEQFF. For the CDR3, the DNA is TGTGCCAGCAGTGAAATCTTAGGCCAAACCAATGAGCAGTTCTTC.

A few counts support this clonotype. The chain has TRBV19 and TRBJ2-3, with 13 bases matching TRBD2. CDR3 length equals 16 residues. Per the germline V gene, CDR1 is LNHDA and CDR2 is SQIVND (reference sequence). V lost 4 bases to trimming and J lost 3 bases; unmatched junction nucleotides: 4. The CDR3 loop is CASSKLAGGGTDTQYF. In nucleotides, the CDR3 is TGTGCCAGTAGTAAACTAGCGGGAGGGGGTACAGATACGCAGTATTTT.

The V gene is TRBV6-5, the J gene TRBJ2-3; possible D gene TRBD2, 5 bases. V dropped 8 bases and J dropped 2 bases, with 14 bases sitting between them. The CDR3 spans 14 residues. The germline gives CDR1 MNHEY, CDR2 SVGAGI. CDR3 sequence (DNA): TGTGCCAGCGGACTCGAGGACCACACAGATACGCAGTATTTT. This codes for CASGLEDHTDTQYF.

The chain combines TRBV4-1 with TRBJ2-7; TRBD1 matches at 9 bases. V lost 2 bases to trimming and J lost 4 bases; unmatched junction nucleotides: 6. Germline V gene data show CDR1 as MGHRA and CDR2 as YSYEKL. This CDR3 contains 15 residues. As DNA, the CDR3 is TGCGCCAGCAGCCAACTCCGGGACAGGGAGTACGAGCAGTACTTC. Amino acids: CASSQLRDREYEQYF.

The rearrangement joins TRBV29-1 to TRBJ2-1; D remains ambiguous. Trimming took off 4 bases at V and 0 bases at J, with 10 bases between the two ends. CDR3 size: 14 residues. Germline V gene lookup returns CDR1 SQVTM and CDR2 ANQGSEA. CDR3 in DNA: TGCAGCGTTGGTGGCAGCCGCTCCTACAATGAGCAGTTCTTC. It encodes CSVGGSRSYNEQFF.

This clonotype was picked up a small number of times. Without the conserved terminal phenylalanine or tryptophan, this CDR3 likely stems from a read error. The chain combines TRBV7-9 with TRBJ2-3, with D maybe TRBD1 (5 bases). The CDR3 consists of 12 residues. CDR1 and CDR2 (germline): SEHNR, FQNEAQ (reference sequence). V was pared by 1 base and J by 6 bases, with 5 bases between. CDR3 region: CASSLDRDTQYL. CDR3 nucleotides: TGTGCCAGCAGCTTAGACAGGGATACGCAGTATCTT.

This clonotype appeared a single time. This sequence joins TRBV6-2 or TRBV6-3 and TRBJ1-5, with D hard to call. The V and J ends lost 4 bases and 5 bases respectively, with 9 bases between them. Germline lookup yields CDR1 MNHEY and CDR2 SVGEGT. This CDR3 contains 13 residues. CDR3 in amino acids: CASSFWTDQPQHF. Here the CDR3 DNA reads TGTGCCAGCAGTTTCTGGACTGATCAGCCCCAGCATTTT.

The chain joins TRBV10-3 to TRBJ2-7, with D possibly matching TRBD1 (7 bases). Trimming shortened V by 4 bases and J by 3 bases, and 16 bases separated the two germline ends. The germline V gene encodes CDR1 ENHRY and CDR2 SYGVKD. The CDR3 totals 15 residues. For the CDR3, the DNA is TGTGCCATCAGTGGGACAGGACTATCTTTCTACGAGCAGTACTTC. Protein: CAISGTGLSFYEQYF.

The table lists this clonotype with a few counts. This sequence joins TRBV28 and TRBJ1-5; tentative D call: TRBD1 (6 bases). The length of the CDR3 is 13 residues. Between the trimmed V and J ends, which lost 4 bases and 6 bases, there was a span of 10 bases. Germline CDR1 reads MDHEN; CDR2 reads SYDVKM. CDR3 residues: CASSSGVSQPQHF. The CDR3 nucleotides read TGTGCCAGCAGTTCAGGGGTTTCTCAGCCCCAGCATTTT.

There are a few counts of this clonotype. This chain joins TRBV15 and TRBJ1-1, with TRBD1 matching 7 bases. This CDR3 comprises 13 residues. The V gene end was trimmed by 11 bases and the J gene end by 4 bases; junction bases not matched to a gene: 10. From germline, CDR1 is LNHNV and CDR2 YYDKDF (reference sequence). CDR3 in amino acids: CAAQQGLGTEAFF. CDR3 bases: TGTGCCGCGCAACAGGGGTTGGGCACTGAAGCTTTCTTT. The full variable domain, its missing parts supplied by reference TRBV15 and TRBJ1-1, is DAMVIQNPRYQVTQFGKPVTLSCSQTLNHNVMYWYQQKSSQAPKLLFHYYDKDFNNEADTPDNFQSRRPNTSFCFLDIRSPGLGDTAMYLCAAQQGLGTEAFFGQGTRLTVV.

Ten or more counts support this clonotype. The CDR3 protein is CASKAARVGNEQFF. DNA for the CDR3: TGTGCCAGCAAGGCGGCAAGGGTTGGTAATGAGCAGTTCTTC. The V gene is TRBV12-3 or TRBV12-4, the J gene TRBJ2-1; D is ambiguous. Trimming stripped 7 bases from V and 7 bases from J, with 17 bases between. CDR3 length equals 14 residues.